The source of this TCR beta chain is a study of spatial heterogeneity in lung cancer. At the level of the study: Detection consistently yielded more beta chains than alpha chains.

Described time point: sample taken at primary tumor resection. TCRdb passed the 5' RACE reads through MiXCR, listing each CDR3 protein once. The sample records around 3,500 distinct CDR3 sequences, over 7.5% being singletons. This clonotype appeared many times. CDR1 SGHTA and CDR2 FQGNSA come from the germline V gene. This CDR3 has 15 amino acids. The ends lost 4 bases at V and 9 bases at J; junction bases unmatched: 9. The chain recombines TRBV7-2 with TRBJ2-7; TRBD2 matches at 13 bases. The TCR sequence derives from a male donor with early-stage non-small cell lung cancer. The material was normal lung tissue next to the tumor, obtained at surgery. CDR3: CASSSRTSGGRGQYF. In DNA form, the CDR3 reads TGTGCCAGCAGCTCTCGGACTAGCGGGGGTCGAGGGCAGTACTTC.